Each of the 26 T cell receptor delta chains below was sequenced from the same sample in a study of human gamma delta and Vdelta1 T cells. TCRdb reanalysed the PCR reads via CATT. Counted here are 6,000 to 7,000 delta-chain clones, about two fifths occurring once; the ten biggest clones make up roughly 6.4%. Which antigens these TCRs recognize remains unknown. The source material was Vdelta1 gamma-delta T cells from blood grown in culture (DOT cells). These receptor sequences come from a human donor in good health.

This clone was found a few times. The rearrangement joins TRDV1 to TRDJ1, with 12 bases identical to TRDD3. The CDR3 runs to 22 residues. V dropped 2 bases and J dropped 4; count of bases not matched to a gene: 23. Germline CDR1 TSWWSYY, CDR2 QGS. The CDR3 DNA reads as TGTGCTCTTGGGGAAGGTTCTTCTCCGCCTTACTGGGGGATACCGGGAATCGATAAACTCATCTTT. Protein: CALGEGSSPPYWGIPGIDKLIF.

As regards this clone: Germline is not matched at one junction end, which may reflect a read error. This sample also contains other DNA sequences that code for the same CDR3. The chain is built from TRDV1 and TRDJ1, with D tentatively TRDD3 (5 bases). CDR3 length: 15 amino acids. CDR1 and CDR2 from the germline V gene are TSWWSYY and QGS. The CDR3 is CALGELRRPTDKLIF. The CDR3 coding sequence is TGTGCCCTTGGGGAACTAAGGAGGCCCACCGATAAACTCATCTTT.

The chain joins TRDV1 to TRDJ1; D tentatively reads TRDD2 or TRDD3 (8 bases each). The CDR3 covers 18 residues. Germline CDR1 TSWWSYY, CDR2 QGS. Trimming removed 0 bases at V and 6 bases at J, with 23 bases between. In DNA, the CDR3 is TGTGCTCTTGGGGAACTCCCCACTTCCTACGGTGGGGGATATAAACTCATCTTT. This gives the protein CALGELPTSYGGGYKLIF.

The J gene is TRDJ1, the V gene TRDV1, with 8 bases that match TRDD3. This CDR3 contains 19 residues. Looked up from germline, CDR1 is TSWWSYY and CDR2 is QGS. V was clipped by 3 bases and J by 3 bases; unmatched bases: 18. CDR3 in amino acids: CALGDQLPLGYVGADKLIF. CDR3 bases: TGTGCTCTTGGGGACCAACTTCCCTTGGGATACGTGGGAGCCGATAAACTCATCTTT.

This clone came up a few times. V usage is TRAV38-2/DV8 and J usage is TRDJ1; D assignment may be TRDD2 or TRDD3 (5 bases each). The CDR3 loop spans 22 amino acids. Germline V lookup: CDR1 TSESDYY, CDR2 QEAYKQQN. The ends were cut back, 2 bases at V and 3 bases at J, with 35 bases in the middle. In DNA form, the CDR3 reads TGTGCTTATAGGAGAACGCCTACCATCTATGGGCGCGGCACATACGGTCCCGATAAACTCATCTTT. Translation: CAYRRTPTIYGRGTYGPDKLIF.

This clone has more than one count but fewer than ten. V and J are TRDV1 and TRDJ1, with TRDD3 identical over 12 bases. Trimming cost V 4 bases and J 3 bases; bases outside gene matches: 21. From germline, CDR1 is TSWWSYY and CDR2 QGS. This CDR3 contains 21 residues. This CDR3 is CALGGHGMRDSWGIRADKLIF. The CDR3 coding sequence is TGTGCTCTTGGGGGACATGGGATGAGAGACTCCTGGGGGATACGCGCCGATAAACTCATCTTT.

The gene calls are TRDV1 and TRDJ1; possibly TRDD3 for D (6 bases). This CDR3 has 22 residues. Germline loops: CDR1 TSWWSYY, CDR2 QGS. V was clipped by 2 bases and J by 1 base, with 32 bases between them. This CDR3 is CALGERGIPVLGYSIFTDKLIF. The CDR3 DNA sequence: TGTGCTCTTGGGGAAAGGGGTATTCCCGTCCTGGGGTACTCAATTTTCACCGATAAACTCATCTTT.

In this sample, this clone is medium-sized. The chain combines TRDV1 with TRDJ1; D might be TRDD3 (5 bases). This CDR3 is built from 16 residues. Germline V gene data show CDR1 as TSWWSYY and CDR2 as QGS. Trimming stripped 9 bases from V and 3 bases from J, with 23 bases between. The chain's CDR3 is CALRAGRESRADKLIF. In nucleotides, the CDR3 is TGTGCTCTCCGGGCGGGGAGAGAAAGTCGGGCCGATAAACTCATCTTT.

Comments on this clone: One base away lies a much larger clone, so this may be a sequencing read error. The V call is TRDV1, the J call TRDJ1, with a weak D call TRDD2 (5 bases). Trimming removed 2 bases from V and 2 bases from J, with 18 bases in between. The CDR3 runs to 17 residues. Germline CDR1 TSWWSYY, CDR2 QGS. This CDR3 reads CALGEWAYADGTDKLIF. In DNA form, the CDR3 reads TGTGCTCTTGGGGAATGGGCCTACGCCGATGGTACCGATAAACTCATCTTT.

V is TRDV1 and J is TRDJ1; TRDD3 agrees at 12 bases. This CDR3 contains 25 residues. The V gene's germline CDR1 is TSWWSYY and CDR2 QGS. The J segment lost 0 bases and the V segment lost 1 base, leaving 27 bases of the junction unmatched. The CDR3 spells CALGEPGLPRTGGYISAPYTDKLIF. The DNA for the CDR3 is TGTGCTCTTGGGGAACCGGGCCTTCCCCGTACTGGGGGATACATTTCGGCTCCCTACACCGATAAACTCATCTTT.

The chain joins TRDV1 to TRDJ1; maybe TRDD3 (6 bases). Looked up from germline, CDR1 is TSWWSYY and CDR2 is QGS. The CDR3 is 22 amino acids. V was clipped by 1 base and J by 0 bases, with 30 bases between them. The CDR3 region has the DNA TGTGCTCTTGGGGAACCCTCAAGAATTAAGAGGAGGATACCATCTAACACCGATAAACTCATCTTT. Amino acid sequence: CALGEPSRIKRRIPSNTDKLIF.

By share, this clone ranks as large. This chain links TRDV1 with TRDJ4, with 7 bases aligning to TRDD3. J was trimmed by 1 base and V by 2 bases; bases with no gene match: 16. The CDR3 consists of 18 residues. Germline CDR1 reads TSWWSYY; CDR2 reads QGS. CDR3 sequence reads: CALGESHSRGYAHRPLIF. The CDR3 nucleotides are TGTGCTCTTGGGGAATCCCACTCTCGTGGATACGCCCACAGACCCCTGATCTTT.

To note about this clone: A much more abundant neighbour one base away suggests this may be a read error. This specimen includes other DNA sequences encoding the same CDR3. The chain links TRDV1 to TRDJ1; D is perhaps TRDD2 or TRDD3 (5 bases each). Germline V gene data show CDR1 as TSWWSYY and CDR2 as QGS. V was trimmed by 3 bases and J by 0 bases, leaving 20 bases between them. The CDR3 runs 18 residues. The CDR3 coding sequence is TGTGCTCTTGGGGAGGACCTACGTACGGGGGGGTACACCGATAAACTCATCTTT. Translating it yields CALGEDLRTGGYTDKLIF.

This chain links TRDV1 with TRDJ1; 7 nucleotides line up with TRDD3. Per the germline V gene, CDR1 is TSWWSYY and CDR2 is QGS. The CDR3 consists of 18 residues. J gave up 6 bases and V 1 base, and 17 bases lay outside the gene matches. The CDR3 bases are TGTGCTCTTGGGGAACCCTTTATCGACTGGGGCGCCCCTAATAAACTCATCTTT. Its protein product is CALGEPFIDWGAPNKLIF.

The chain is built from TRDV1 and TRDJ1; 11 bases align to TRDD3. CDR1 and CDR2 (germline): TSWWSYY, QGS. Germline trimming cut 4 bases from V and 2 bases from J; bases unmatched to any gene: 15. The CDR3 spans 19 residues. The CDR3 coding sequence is TGTGCTCTTGGGGGCATTCCTCGTTGGGGGATACGCGTAACCGATAAACTCATCTTT. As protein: CALGGIPRWGIRVTDKLIF.

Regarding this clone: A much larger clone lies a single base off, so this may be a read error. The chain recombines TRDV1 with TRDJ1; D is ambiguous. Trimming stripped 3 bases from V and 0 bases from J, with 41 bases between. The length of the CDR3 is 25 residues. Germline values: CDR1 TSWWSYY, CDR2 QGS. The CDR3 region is CALGDPPGPVLPAITNERYTDKLIF. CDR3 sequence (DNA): TGTGCTCTTGGGGACCCTCCGGGACCCGTACTCCCTGCTATTACTAACGAAAGGTACACCGATAAACTCATCTTT.

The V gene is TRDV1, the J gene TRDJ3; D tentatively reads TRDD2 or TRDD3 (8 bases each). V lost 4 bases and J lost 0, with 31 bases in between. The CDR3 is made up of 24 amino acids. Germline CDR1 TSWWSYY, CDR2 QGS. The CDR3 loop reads CALGASTSYGGDTRSSWDTRQMFF. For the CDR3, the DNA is TGTGCTCTTGGGGCGTCGACTTCCTACGGAGGGGATACTCGGAGCTCCTGGGACACCCGACAGATGTTTTTC.

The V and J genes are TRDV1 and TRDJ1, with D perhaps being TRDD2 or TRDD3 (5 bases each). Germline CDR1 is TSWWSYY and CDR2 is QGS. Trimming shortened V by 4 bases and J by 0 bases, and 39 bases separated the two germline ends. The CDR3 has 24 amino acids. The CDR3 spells CALGVFRLGYPNIGTGLYTDKLIF. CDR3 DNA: TGTGCTCTTGGGGTTTTCCGGCTTGGTTATCCTAACATAGGTACTGGCTTGTACACCGATAAACTCATCTTT.

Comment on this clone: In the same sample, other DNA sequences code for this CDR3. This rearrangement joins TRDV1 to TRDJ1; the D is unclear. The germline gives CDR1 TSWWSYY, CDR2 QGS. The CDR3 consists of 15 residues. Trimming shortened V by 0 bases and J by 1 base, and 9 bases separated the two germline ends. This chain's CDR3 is CALGELRRPTDKLIF. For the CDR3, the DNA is TGTGCTCTTGGGGAACTAAGGAGGCCCACCGATAAACTCATCTTT.

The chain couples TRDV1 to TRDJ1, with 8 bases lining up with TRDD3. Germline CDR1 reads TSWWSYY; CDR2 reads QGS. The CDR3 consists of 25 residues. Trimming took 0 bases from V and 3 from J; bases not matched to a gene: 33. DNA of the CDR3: TGTGCTCTTGGGGAACTGTTGGGGTTGCTTCCCCTCGTACTGGGGGGCAAAGGGGACCCCGATAAACTCATCTTT. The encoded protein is CALGELLGLLPLVLGGKGDPDKLIF.

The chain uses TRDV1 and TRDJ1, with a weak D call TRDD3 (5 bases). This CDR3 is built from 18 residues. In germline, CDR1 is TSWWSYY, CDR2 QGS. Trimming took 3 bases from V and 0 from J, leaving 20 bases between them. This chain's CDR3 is CALGDKGNPYWYTDKLIF. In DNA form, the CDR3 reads TGTGCTCTTGGGGATAAGGGGAACCCTTACTGGTACACCGATAAACTCATCTTT.

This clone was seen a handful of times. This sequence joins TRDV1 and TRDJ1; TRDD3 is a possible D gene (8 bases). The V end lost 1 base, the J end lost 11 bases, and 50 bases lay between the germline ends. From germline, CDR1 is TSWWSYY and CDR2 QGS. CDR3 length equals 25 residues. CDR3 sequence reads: CALGEREAFLGVRLRDTPGLVWLIF. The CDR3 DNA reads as TGTGCTCTTGGGGAACGCGAGGCCTTCCTGGGGGTCCGACTGCGGGATACGCCTGGGTTAGTTTGGCTCATCTTT.

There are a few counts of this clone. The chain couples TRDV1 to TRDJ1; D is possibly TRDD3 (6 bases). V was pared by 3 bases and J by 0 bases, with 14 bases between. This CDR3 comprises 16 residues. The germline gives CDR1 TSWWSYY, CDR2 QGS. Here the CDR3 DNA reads TGTGCTCTTGGGGACACGAGGGGGAGACACACCGATAAACTCATCTTT. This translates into CALGDTRGRHTDKLIF.

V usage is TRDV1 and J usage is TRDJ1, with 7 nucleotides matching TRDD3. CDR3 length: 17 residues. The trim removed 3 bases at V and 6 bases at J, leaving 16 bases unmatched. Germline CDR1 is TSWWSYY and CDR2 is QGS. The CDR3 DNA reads TGTGCTCTTGGGGACACACTTCCCCTGGGGGCTTCAAATAAACTCATCTTT. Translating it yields CALGDTLPLGASNKLIF.

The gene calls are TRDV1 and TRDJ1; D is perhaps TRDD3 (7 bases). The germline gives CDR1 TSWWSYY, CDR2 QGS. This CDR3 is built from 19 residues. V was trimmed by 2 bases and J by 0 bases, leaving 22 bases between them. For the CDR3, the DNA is TGTGCTCTTGGGGAAAGGGTCCTACACTGGGGTCTGTACACCGATAAACTCATCTTT. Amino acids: CALGERVLHWGLYTDKLIF.

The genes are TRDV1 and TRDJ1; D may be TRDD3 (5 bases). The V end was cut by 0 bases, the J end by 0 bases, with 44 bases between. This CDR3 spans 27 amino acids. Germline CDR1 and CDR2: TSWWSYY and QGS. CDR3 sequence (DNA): TGTGCTCTTGGGGAACTGAGTTCCCCCCAATTTCGAGGGATCCGGAAGAACGTACACTCGTACACCGATAAACTCATCTTT. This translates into CALGELSSPQFRGIRKNVHSYTDKLIF.